These T cell receptor beta chains were read from a single sample in a study of shared clonotypes between healthy human individuals. Sequencing used immunoSEQ multiplex PCR; TCRdb keeps in-frame clones, though not all of them. The repertoire holds 2 million to 2.5 million clones, with 85% to 95% as singletons. The specimen was naive CD4+ T cells sorted from blood. The receptors originated from a man between 18 and 29 years old in good health. CDR3s include the opening cysteine and the closing phenylalanine or tryptophan. A D gene is named only where the DNA matches it firmly. A row's size may be missing; if present it is once, few, many or a size class.

v_call: TRBV5-1
j_call: TRBJ2-2
clone_size: .
d_call: .
cdr3_nt: TGCGCCAGCAGCTCAAACGGACGGCTGAACACCGGGGAGCTGTTTTTT
cdr3_aa: CASSSNGRLNTGELFF

v_call: TRBV7-2
j_call: TRBJ1-1
clone_size: .
d_call: .
cdr3_nt: TGTGCCAGCAGCGTCGACGGGATCCTGAACACTGAAGCTTTCTTT
cdr3_aa: CASSVDGILNTEAFF

v_call: TRBV6-5
j_call: TRBJ1-1
clone_size: .
d_call: .
cdr3_nt: TGTGCCAGCAGTTACCAGGGTGTCCAGAACACTGAAGCTTTCTTT
cdr3_aa: CASSYQGVQNTEAFF

v_call: TRBV7-2
j_call: TRBJ2-4
clone_size: .
d_call: TRBD2
cdr3_nt: TGTGCCAGCAGCTTGTCTTGGACTAGTCCCCAGTACTTC
cdr3_aa: CASSLSWTSPQYF

v_call: TRBV5-4
j_call: TRBJ2-5
clone_size: .
d_call: .
cdr3_nt: TGTGCCAGCAGCCCTGGACCTAGCCAAGAGACCCAGTACTTC
cdr3_aa: CASSPGPSQETQYF

v_call: TRBV7-9
j_call: TRBJ2-3
clone_size: once
d_call: .
cdr3_nt: TGTGCCAGCAGCTTAGCGGCAGGCTCAGATACGCAGTATTTT
cdr3_aa: CASSLAAGSDTQYF

v_call: TRBV28
j_call: TRBJ2-5
clone_size: .
d_call: .
cdr3_nt: TGTGCCAGCAGTTTATTAGGAGGGGGAGTCGGCCAAGAGACCCAGTACTTC
cdr3_aa: CASSLLGGGVGQETQYF

v_call: TRBV11-3
j_call: TRBJ2-1
clone_size: .
d_call: TRBD2
cdr3_nt: TGTGCCAGCAGCCCCGGACTAGCGGGAGGGCCAGGGAATGAGCAGTTCTTC
cdr3_aa: CASSPGLAGGPGNEQFF

v_call: TRBV5-1
j_call: TRBJ2-5
clone_size: .
d_call: .
cdr3_nt: TGCGCCAGCAGCTCAGGGATAGCAGAGACCCAGTACTTC
cdr3_aa: CASSSGIAETQYF

v_call: TRBV11-3
j_call: TRBJ2-1
clone_size: .
d_call: .
cdr3_nt: TGTGCCAGCAGCTTAGTAATGCCAGCAATACGAAGGAATGAGCAGTTCTTC
cdr3_aa: CASSLVMPAIRRNEQFF

v_call: TRBV5-4
j_call: TRBJ2-3
clone_size: once
d_call: TRBD2
cdr3_nt: TGTGCCAGCAGCTTAGGGCGGGAGTGGTATACGCAGTATTTT
cdr3_aa: CASSLGREWYTQYF

v_call: TRBV30
j_call: TRBJ2-7
clone_size: once
d_call: TRBD2
cdr3_nt: TGTGCCTGGAGTGGAGGGAGGGCCTCGGACGAGCAGTACTTC
cdr3_aa: CAWSGGRASDEQYF

v_call: TRBV28
j_call: TRBJ1-3
clone_size: .
d_call: .
cdr3_nt: TGTGCCAGCAGCCGCTCTGGAAACACCATATATTTT
cdr3_aa: CASSRSGNTIYF

v_call: TRBV4-1
j_call: TRBJ1-4
clone_size: .
d_call: .
cdr3_nt: TGCGCCAGCAGCCAAGATGGGGTGGATGAAAAACTGTTTTTT
cdr3_aa: CASSQDGVDEKLFF

v_call: TRBV7-1
j_call: TRBJ2-1
clone_size: .
d_call: TRBD2
cdr3_nt: TGTGCCAGCAGCTCTTCACAGGCGGGAGTGAGGGGAAGTAACGGCCTAGGCTCCTACAATGAGCAGTTCTTC
cdr3_aa: CASSSSQAGVRGSNGLGSYNEQFF

v_call: TRBV10-3
j_call: TRBJ2-2
clone_size: .
d_call: .
cdr3_nt: TGTGCCATCAGAAGTTCAGGGTACACCGGGGAGCTGTTTTTT
cdr3_aa: CAIRSSGYTGELFF

v_call: TRBV7-2
j_call: TRBJ2-1
clone_size: .
d_call: .
cdr3_nt: TGTGCCAGCAGCTTCGACAGCAGCTCCTACAATGAGCAGTTCTTC
cdr3_aa: CASSFDSSSYNEQFF

v_call: TRBV4-3
j_call: TRBJ2-7
clone_size: once
d_call: .
cdr3_nt: TGCGCCAGCAGCCGGGAATCAGACGGACCCTACGAGCAGTACTTC
cdr3_aa: CASSRESDGPYEQYF

v_call: TRBV19
j_call: TRBJ1-4
clone_size: .
d_call: .
cdr3_nt: TGTGCCAGTGGACAGCGAGCCCTACTAACTAATGAAAAACTGTTTTTT
cdr3_aa: CASGQRALLTNEKLFF

v_call: TRBV13
j_call: TRBJ1-5
clone_size: .
d_call: .
cdr3_nt: TGTGCCAGCAGCGACAGCAAGGATAATCAGCCCCAGCATTTT
cdr3_aa: CASSDSKDNQPQHF

v_call: TRBV9
j_call: TRBJ2-1
clone_size: .
d_call: .
cdr3_nt: TGTGCCAGCAGCGGAGGGATGGGCGGGACCGACAATGAGCAGTTCTTC
cdr3_aa: CASSGGMGGTDNEQFF

v_call: TRBV4-3
j_call: TRBJ1-1
clone_size: once
d_call: .
cdr3_nt: TGCGCCAGCAGCCAAGGAGGTTTGGCTTTGAACACTGAAGCTTTCTTT
cdr3_aa: CASSQGGLALNTEAFF

v_call: TRBV6-1
j_call: TRBJ2-7
clone_size: .
d_call: TRBD2
cdr3_nt: TGTGCCAGCAAAACTAGCGGGGGGTGGGTCTACGAGCAGTACTTC
cdr3_aa: CASKTSGGWVYEQYF

v_call: TRBV2
j_call: TRBJ2-5
clone_size: once
d_call: .
cdr3_nt: TGTGCCAGCAGTGTATTCGGAGGGGGGGTCGAGACCCAGTACTTC
cdr3_aa: CASSVFGGGVETQYF

v_call: TRBV7-2
j_call: TRBJ1-2
clone_size: few
d_call: .
cdr3_nt: TGTGCCAGCAGCCCCGACAGGAGCTATGGCTACACCTTC
cdr3_aa: CASSPDRSYGYTF

v_call: TRBV28
j_call: TRBJ1-2
clone_size: .
d_call: .
cdr3_nt: TGTGCCAGCAGTTGGGGAGGGAGTAACTATGGCTACACCTTC
cdr3_aa: CASSWGGSNYGYTF

v_call: TRBV5-1
j_call: TRBJ2-7
clone_size: .
d_call: TRBD2
cdr3_nt: TGCGCCAGCAGCTTGAGGACTAGCGGGAGTCTTTCGTACGAGCAGTACTTC
cdr3_aa: CASSLRTSGSLSYEQYF